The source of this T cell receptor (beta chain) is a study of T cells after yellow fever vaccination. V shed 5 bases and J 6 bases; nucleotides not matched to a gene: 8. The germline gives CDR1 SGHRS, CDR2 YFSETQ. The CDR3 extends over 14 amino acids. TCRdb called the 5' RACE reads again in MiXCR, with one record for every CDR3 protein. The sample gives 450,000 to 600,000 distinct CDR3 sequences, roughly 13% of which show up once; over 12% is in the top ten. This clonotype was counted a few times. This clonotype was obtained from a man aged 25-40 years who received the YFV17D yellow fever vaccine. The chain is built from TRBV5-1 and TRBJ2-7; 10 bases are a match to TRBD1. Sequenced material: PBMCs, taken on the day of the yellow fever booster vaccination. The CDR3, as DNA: TGCGCCAGCAGTTCCGGGACAGGGGTTGCCGAGCAGTACTTC. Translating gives CASSSGTGVAEQYF.